This T cell receptor beta chain appears in the sequencing data of a study of blood T cell repertoires in COVID-19. Study context: Sources were T cells, B-cell-depleted T cells, or PBMCs; the material itself was cDNA or gDNA.

The CDR3 is 12 amino acids. Germline CDR1 and CDR2: SGHKS and YYEKEE (reference sequence). V was trimmed by 4 bases and J by 13 bases, leaving 17 bases between them. Original analysis: Amplifying reference gene primers gave estimates of nucleated cell counts. TCRdb's copy holds only in-frame clones and misses some; the assay was immunoSEQ multiplex PCR. The V and J calls and clone size come from that table; D and trimming were worked out from the DNA. Of around 290,000 clones listed, 75% to 90% were seen once; the top ten hold about 4.2%. This TCR derives from a man between 35 and 55 years old with acute or convalescent COVID-19. The chain has TRBV5-5 and TRBJ1-1; D might be TRBD1 (5 bases). The material sequenced was peripheral blood. CDR3 nucleotide sequence: TGTGCCAGCAGCCCGCTCCCCCAGGGAGGTTTCTTT. Amino acid sequence: CASSPLPQGGFF.